These T cell receptor beta chains were read from a single sample in a study of T cells after yellow fever vaccination. One entry per CDR3 protein, called by TCRdb with MiXCR from the 5' RACE reads. This sample has roughly 150,000 distinct CDR3 sequences, with 6% to 7.5% found just once. Sequences were derived from CD4+ T cells sorted from PBMCs, sampled about 5 days after the first yellow fever vaccination. The source of these receptors is a young man who received the YFV17D yellow fever vaccine. The conserved cysteine and the conserved F or W are not part of the CDR3 here.

V gene	J gene	CDR3 protein
TRBV27	TRBJ2-5	ASSLWSGWETQY
TRBV5-1	TRBJ1-1	ASSTKPPNTEAF
TRBV20-1	TRBJ1-4	SARPKLPGEKLF
TRBV27	TRBJ1-5	ASSSPRGESNQPQH
TRBV5-1	TRBJ1-1	ASSFQGSRTEAF
TRBV7-2	TRBJ2-1	ASSLLAGGPNEQF
TRBV5-1	TRBJ2-3	ASRRGFTDTQY
TRBV5-1	TRBJ1-3	ASSLDRVTFSGNTIY
TRBV11-2	TRBJ2-5	ASSPAAGETQY
TRBV9	TRBJ2-1	ASSPQQGSTYNEQF
TRBV29-1	TRBJ1-5	SVSRDRGQPQH
TRBV7-8	TRBJ2-2	ASSRQGNTGELF
TRBV18	TRBJ1-1	ASSAGQANTEAF
TRBV5-5	TRBJ1-2	ASSFRGGANYGYT
TRBV5-6	TRBJ2-7	ASSLGHLEQY
TRBV20-1	TRBJ1-2	SASTNPGYT
TRBV6-1	TRBJ2-5	ASSTSGGAPWETQY